Listed here is a single TCR beta chain. This sample was included in a study of identical twins. The CDR3 has 13 amino acids. V trimming: 5 bases; J trimming: 7 bases; junction bases outside the gene matches: 7. From germline, CDR1 is DFQATT and CDR2 SNEGSKA (reference sequence). One entry per CDR3 protein results from TCRdb running MiXCR on the 5' RACE reads. The table has around 690,000 distinct CDR3 sequences, approximately 21% seen once. These data also featured in a second study, about T cells expressing NK-cell markers.

Sample: PBMCs. This sequence was found in a woman between 18 and 29 years old in good health. The chain is built from TRBV20-1 and TRBJ1-5, with 8 bases that match TRBD1. Here the CDR3 reads CSALDRGGQPQHF. For the CDR3, the DNA is TGCAGTGCTCTCGACAGGGGAGGGCAGCCCCAGCATTTT.